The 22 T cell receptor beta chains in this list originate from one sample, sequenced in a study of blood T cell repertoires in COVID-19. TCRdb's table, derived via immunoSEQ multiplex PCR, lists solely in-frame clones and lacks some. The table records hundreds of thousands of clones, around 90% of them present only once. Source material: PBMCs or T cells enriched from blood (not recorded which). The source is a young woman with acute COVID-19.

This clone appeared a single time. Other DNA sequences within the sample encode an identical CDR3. This chain's CDR3 is CASSEAGGGQPQHF. In DNA form, the CDR3 reads TGTGCCAGCAGTGAAGCGGGGGGGGGACAGCCCCAGCATTTT. This rearrangement joins TRBV2 to TRBJ1-5, with D tentatively TRBD1 (5 bases). The CDR3 has 14 residues. Trimming pared 0 bases from V and 7 bases from J, leaving 10 bases between. Per germline, CDR1 SNHLY and CDR2 FYNNEI.

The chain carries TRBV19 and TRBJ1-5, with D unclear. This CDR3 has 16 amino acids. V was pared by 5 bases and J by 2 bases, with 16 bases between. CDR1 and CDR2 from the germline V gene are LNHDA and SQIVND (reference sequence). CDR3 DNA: TGTGCCAGTAGTCAAGGCAGGCCCGATGGCAATCAGCCCCAGCATTTT. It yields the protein CASSQGRPDGNQPQHF. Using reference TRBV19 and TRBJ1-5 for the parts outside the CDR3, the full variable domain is DGGITQSPKYLFRKEGQNVTLSCEQNLNHDAMYWYRQDPGQGLRLIYYSQIVNDFQKGDIAEGYSVSREKKESFPLTVTSAQKNPTAFYLCASSQGRPDGNQPQHFGDGTRLSIL.

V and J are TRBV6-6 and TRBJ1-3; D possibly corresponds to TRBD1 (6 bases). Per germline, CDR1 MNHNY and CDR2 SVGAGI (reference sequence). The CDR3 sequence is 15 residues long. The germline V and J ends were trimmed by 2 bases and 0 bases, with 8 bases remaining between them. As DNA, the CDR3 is TGTGCCAGCAGTTACGACAGGCCCTCTGGAAACACCATATATTTT. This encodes CASSYDRPSGNTIYF.

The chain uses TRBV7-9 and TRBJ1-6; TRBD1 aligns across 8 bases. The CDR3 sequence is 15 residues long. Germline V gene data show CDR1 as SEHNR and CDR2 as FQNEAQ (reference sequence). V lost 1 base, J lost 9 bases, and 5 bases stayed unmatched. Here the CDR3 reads CASSLGEQGGSPLHF. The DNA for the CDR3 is TGTGCCAGCAGCTTAGGAGAACAGGGGGGTTCACCCCTCCACTTT.

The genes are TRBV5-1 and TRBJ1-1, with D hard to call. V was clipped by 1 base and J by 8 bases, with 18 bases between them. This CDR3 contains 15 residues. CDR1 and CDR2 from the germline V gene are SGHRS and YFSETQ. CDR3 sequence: CASSLISAGPREAFF. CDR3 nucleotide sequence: TGCGCCAGCAGCTTGATAAGTGCAGGTCCACGCGAAGCTTTCTTT.

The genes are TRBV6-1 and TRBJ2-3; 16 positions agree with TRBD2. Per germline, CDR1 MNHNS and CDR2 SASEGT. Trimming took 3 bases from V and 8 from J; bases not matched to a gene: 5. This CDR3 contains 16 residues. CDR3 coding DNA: TGTGCCAGCAGTGAGGGACTAGCGGGAGGGCGCGCTACGCAGTATTTT. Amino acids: CASSEGLAGGRATQYF.

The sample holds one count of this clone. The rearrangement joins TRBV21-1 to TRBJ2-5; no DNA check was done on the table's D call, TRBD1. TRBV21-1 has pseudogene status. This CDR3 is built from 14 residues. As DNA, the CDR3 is TGTGCCACCGCCACATTACAAACAAAAGAGACCCAGTACTTC. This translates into CATATLQTKETQYF.

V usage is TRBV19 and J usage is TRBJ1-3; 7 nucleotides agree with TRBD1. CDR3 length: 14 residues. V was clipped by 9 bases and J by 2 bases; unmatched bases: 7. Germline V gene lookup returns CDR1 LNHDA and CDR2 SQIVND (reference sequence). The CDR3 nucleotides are TGTGCCAGCAAGACAGGGCTAGCTGGAAACACCATATATTTT. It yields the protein CASKTGLAGNTIYF.

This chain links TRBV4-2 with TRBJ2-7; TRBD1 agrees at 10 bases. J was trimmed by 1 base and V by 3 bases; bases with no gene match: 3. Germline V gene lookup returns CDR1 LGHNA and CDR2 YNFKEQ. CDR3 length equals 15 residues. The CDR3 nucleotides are TGTGCCAGCAGCCATCGGGACAGGGGTTCCTACGAGCAGTACTTC. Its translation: CASSHRDRGSYEQYF.

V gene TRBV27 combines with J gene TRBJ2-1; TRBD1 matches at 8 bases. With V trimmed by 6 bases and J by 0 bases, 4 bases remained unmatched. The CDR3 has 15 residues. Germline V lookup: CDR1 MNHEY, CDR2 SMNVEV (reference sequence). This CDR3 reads CASSYDRGSYNEQFF. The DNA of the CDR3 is TGTGCCAGCAGCTATGACAGGGGCTCCTACAATGAGCAGTTCTTC.

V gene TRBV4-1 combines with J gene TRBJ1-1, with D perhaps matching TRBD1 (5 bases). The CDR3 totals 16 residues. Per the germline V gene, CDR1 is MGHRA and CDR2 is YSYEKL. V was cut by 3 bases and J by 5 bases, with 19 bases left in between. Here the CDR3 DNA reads TGCGCCAGCAGCCAGCTGGCGCAGATCCGGGGGACTGAAGCTTTCTTT. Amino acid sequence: CASSQLAQIRGTEAFF.

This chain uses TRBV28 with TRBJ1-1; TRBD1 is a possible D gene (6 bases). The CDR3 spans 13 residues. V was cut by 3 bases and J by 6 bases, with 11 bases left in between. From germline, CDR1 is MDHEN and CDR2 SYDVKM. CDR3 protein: CASSFNRAAEAFF. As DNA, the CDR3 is TGTGCCAGCAGTTTTAACAGGGCCGCTGAAGCTTTCTTT.

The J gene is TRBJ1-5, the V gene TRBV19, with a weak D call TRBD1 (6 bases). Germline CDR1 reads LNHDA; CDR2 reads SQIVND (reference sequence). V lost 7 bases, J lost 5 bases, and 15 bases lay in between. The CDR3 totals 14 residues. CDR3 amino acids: CASTLGQNYQPQHF. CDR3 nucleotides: TGTGCCAGTACCCTTGGACAGAACTATCAGCCCCAGCATTTT. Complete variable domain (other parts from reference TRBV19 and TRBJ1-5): DGGITQSPKYLFRKEGQNVTLSCEQNLNHDAMYWYRQDPGQGLRLIYYSQIVNDFQKGDIAEGYSVSREKKESFPLTVTSAQKNPTAFYLCASTLGQNYQPQHFGDGTRLSIL.

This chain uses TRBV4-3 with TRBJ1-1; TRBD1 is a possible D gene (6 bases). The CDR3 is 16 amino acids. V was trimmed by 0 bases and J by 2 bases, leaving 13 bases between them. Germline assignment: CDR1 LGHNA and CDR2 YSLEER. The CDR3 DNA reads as TGCGCCAGCAGCCAAGACTCCGGACAGAGAAACACTGAAGCTTTCTTT. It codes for CASSQDSGQRNTEAFF.

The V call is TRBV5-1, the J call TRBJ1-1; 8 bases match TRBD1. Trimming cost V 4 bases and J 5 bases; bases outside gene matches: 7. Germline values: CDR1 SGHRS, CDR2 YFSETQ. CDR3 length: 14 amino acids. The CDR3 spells CASSGGTGGTEAFF. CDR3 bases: TGCGCCAGCAGCGGCGGGACAGGAGGAACTGAAGCTTTCTTT. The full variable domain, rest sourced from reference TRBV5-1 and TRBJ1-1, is KAGVTQTPRYLIKTRGQQVTLSCSPISGHRSVSWYQQTPGQGLQFLFEYFSETQRNKGNFPGRFSGRQFSNSRSEMNVSTLELGDSALYLCASSGGTGGTEAFFGQGTRLTVV.

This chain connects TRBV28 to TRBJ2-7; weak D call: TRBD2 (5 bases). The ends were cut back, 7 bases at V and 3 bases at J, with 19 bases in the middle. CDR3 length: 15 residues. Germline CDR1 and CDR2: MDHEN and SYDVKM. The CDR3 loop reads CASTLAGRLNYEQYF. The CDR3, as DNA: TGTGCCAGCACCCTCGCGGGCCGCCTAAACTACGAGCAGTACTTC.

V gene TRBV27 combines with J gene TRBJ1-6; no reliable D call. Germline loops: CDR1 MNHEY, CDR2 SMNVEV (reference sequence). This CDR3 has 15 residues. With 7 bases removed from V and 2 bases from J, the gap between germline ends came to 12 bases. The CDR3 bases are TGTGCCAGCACCTCTCAATTAGCCTATAATTCACCCCTCCACTTT. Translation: CASTSQLAYNSPLHF.

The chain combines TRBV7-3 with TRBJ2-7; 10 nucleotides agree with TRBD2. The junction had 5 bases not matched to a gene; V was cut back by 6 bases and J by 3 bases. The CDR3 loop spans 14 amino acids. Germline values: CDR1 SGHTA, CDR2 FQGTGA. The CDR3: CASRPSGGDYEQYF. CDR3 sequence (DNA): TGTGCCAGCAGACCGAGCGGGGGGGACTACGAGCAGTACTTC.

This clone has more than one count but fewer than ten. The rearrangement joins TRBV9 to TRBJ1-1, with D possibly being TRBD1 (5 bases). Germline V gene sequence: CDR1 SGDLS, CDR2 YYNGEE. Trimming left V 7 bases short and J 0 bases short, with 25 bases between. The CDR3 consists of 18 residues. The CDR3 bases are TGTGCCAGCGGGCCCTTACCCCCCGCGCGGGGCATGAACACTGAAGCTTTCTTT. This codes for CASGPLPPARGMNTEAFF.

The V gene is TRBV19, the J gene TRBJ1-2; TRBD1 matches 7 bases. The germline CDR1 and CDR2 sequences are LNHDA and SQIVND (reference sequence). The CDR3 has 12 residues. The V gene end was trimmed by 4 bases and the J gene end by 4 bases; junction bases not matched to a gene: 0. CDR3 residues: CASSNRGYGYTF. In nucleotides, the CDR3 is TGTGCCAGTAGTAACAGGGGCTATGGCTACACCTTC.

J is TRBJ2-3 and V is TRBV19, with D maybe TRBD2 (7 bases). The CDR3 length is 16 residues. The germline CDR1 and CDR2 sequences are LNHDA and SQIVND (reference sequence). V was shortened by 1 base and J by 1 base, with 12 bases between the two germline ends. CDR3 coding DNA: TGTGCCAGTAGTATAGTATGGGGGGGCCGCACAGATACGCAGTATTTT. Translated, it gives CASSIVWGGRTDTQYF.

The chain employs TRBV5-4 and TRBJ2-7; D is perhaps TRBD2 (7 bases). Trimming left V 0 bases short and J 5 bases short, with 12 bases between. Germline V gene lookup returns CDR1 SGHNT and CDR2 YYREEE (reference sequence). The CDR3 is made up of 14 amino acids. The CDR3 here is CASSLGWGGHEQYF. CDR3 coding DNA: TGTGCCAGCAGCTTGGGGTGGGGGGGCCACGAGCAGTACTTC.